This T cell receptor beta chain comes out of a study of response to subunit inactivated influenza vaccine. V was trimmed by 0 bases and J by 4 bases, leaving 7 bases between them. Germline V CDR1 and CDR2: LGHNA, YSLEER. This CDR3 is built from 14 residues. TCRdb recomputed calls from the RT-PCR reads with MiXCR, one row per CDR3 protein. The sample lists under 500,000 distinct CDR3 sequences, 9.5% to 12% seen once, with approximately 12% in the top ten. This chain joins TRBV4-3 and TRBJ2-1; D call uncertain. The source of this sequence is a middle-aged man who received an inactivated influenza vaccine. The material sequenced was PBMCs from blood, taken 45 days after vaccination. CDR3: CASSQDTYYNEQFF. Here the CDR3 DNA reads TGCGCCAGCAGCCAAGATACATATTACAATGAGCAGTTCTTC.